This T cell receptor beta chain was captured in a study of cytomegalovirus exposure and HLA in healthy donors. The CDR3 spans 14 residues. CDR1 LNHDA and CDR2 SQIVND come from the germline V gene (reference sequence). Unmatched junction bases numbered 8, after V lost 6 bases and J lost 4 bases. 60 Vbeta and 13 Jbeta primers were used in PCR. Original processing methods: In a later analysis, the count reached approximately 80 million unique TCR beta chains, with 8.5 million to 14 million shared. TCRdb's copy holds only in-frame clones and misses some; the assay was immunoSEQ multiplex PCR. V, J and clone size are those of that table, while D and trimming were read from the DNA. The data hold approximately 190,000 clones, with over 65% observed a single time. On this clone itself: The antigen is undetermined.

Study outcomes and limitations: Relative to equally common others, HLA-associated TCR beta chains showed greater clonal expansion in a later analysis. TCR beta V- and J-gene trimming, according to a later analysis, was linked to a missense DCLRE1C variant.

The sequenced sample consisted of PBMCs. This TCR was recovered from a woman in her fifties or sixties in good health and CMV-seropositive. V usage is TRBV19 and J usage is TRBJ2-5, with 7 bases identical to TRBD2. The CDR3: CASRGQRGSETQYF. In DNA, the CDR3 is TGTGCCAGTAGGGGCCAGCGGGGTTCAGAGACCCAGTACTTC.